This TCR beta chain appears in the sequencing data of a study of monozygotic twins with inflammatory bowel disease. The CDR3 is 14 amino acids. From germline, CDR1 is SGHAT and CDR2 FQNNGV. TCRdb reprocessed the 5' RACE reads, keeping one entry per CDR3 protein, no DNA. The sample totals about 150,000 distinct CDR3 sequences. The specimen was blood. The clonotype originates from a human donor with ulcerative colitis or Crohn's disease, or a healthy co-twin of an affected twin (not recorded which). This chain uses TRBV11-2 with TRBJ2-6; checking the TCRdb D call of TRBD1 is not possible without DNA. This CDR3 reads CASGVRGGANVLTF.